The clone carrying this TCR beta chain appeared a few times. Its specificity is unknown. Constant-segment primers were used for 5'RACE, and the resulting TCR alpha and TCR beta cDNA libraries carried sample barcodes and UMIs. TCRdb reprocessed the 5' RACE reads via MiXCR and lists one record per CDR3 protein. This table has roughly 240,000 distinct CDR3 sequences, roughly 16% appearing once. This CDR3 spans 14 amino acids. In germline, CDR1 is SQVTM, CDR2 ANQGSEA. The V end lost 7 bases, the J end lost 2 bases, and 15 bases lay between the germline ends. This entry comes from a study of T-cell memory formation after mild COVID-19. Overall study results and limits: Researchers found some responding clones in pre-infection memory, a sign that cross-reactive memory joined. Clones shrinking from day 15 to 85 showed even CD4/CD8 mixes; later expanders tilted CD4+.

V gene TRBV29-1 combines with J gene TRBJ1-5; TRBD1 might be the D (6 bases). This sequence was found in a man younger than 30 who had mild COVID-19 (a few samples of this study predate the infection). Cell type and time point are not known. What was sequenced was PBMCs or a T cell subset sorted from them (not recorded which). The CDR3 spells CSALTGNGNQPQHF. The CDR3 coding sequence is TGCAGCGCCTTAACAGGGAATGGCAATCAGCCCCAGCATTTT.